The TCR beta chain described here comes from a study of T cell clones after liver transplantation. For the study at large: A pre-transplant mixed lymphocyte reaction with TCRbeta sequencing defined graft-donor-reactive clones followed in post-transplant blood.

As concerns this clone: As yet, its antigen is unknown.

There are 15 residues in the CDR3. The germline gives CDR1 MNHEY, CDR2 SVGAGI. The trim removed 6 bases at V and 2 bases at J, leaving 3 bases unmatched. Points from the study as a whole: Graft donor-reactive T cells may have migrated into the graft rather than being deleted.

Repertoires were generated with immunoSEQ multiplex PCR, while TCRdb's copy carries only in-frame clones and drops some. The table shows tens of thousands of clones, with 70% to 85% occurring only once. The chain uses TRBV6-5 and TRBJ2-2; TRBD2 aligns across 10 bases. The sample was CD4+ T cells from blood, taken almost 47 months after liver transplant. The sequence derives from a human patient who received a liver transplant. The T cells may come from the graft donor. The CDR3 region is CASRGLATNTGELFF. The CDR3 coding sequence is TGTGCCAGCAGGGGACTAGCGACTAACACCGGGGAGCTGTTTTTT.